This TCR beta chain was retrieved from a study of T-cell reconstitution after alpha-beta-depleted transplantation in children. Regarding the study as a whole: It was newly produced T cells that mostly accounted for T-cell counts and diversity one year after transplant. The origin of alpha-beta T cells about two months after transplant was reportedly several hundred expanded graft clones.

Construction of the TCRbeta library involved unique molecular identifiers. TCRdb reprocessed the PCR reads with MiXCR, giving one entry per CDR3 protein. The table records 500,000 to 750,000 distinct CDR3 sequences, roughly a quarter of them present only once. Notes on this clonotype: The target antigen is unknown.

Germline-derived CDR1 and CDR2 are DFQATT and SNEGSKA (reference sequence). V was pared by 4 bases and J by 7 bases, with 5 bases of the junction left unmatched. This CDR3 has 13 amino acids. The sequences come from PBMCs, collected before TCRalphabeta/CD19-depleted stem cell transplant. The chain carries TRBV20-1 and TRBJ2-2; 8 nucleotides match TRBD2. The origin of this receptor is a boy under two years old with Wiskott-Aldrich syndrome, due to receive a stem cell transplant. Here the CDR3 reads CSATAGVGGELFF. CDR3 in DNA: TGCAGTGCTACAGCGGGAGTTGGCGGGGAGCTGTTTTTT.